Detailed here is one T cell receptor beta chain. This sample was taken from a study of blood T cell repertoires in COVID-19. About the research overall: Samples came from the United States, Italy and Spain, spanning acute and convalescent COVID-19.

CDR3 length: 15 residues. Germline CDR1 reads LNHDA; CDR2 reads SQIVND (reference sequence). The V end was cut by 2 bases, the J end by 4 bases, with 14 bases between. Original data processing: Estimates of nucleated cell counts were drawn from the amplification of reference gene primers. The table came from immunoSEQ multiplex PCR; TCRdb's copy has only in-frame clones and leaves some out. That table supplies the V and J calls and clone size; D and trimming were determined from the DNA. The sample lists approximately 150,000 clones, roughly 84% occurring once. This TCR derives from a woman of 80 years or more with acute or convalescent COVID-19. V is TRBV19 and J is TRBJ1-2; possibly TRBD1 for D (5 bases). The sample comprised peripheral blood. The CDR3 region is CASSIMGAGVYGYTF. As DNA, the CDR3 is TGTGCCAGTAGTATAATGGGCGCGGGGGTCTATGGCTACACCTTC.